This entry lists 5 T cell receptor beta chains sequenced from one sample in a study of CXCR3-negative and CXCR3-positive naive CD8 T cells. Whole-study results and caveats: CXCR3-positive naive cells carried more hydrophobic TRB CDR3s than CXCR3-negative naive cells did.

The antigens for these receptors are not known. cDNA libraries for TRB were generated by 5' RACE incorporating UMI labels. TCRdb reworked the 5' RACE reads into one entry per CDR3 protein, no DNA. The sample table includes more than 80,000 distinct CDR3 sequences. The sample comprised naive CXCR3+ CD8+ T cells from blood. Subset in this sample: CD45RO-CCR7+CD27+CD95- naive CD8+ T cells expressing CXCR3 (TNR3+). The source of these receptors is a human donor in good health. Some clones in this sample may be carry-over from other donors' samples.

CDR3 sequence: CASSLVGTGVPEDEQYF. The rearrangement uses TRBV11-2 and TRBJ2-7; TCRdb's D call, TRBD1, is unchecked because there is no DNA. The CDR3 contains 17 residues. Germline V gives CDR1 SGHAT, CDR2 FQNNGV.

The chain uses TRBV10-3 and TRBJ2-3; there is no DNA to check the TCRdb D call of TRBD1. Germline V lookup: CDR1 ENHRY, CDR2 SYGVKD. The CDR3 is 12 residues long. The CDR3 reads CAISDLGATQYF.

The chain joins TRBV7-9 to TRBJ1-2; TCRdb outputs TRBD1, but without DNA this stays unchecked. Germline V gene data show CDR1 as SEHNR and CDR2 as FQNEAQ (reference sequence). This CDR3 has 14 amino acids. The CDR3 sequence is CASSQQGDTYGYTF.

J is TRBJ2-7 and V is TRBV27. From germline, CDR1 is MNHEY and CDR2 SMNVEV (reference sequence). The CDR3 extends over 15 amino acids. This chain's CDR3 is CASSLGSWASYEQYF.

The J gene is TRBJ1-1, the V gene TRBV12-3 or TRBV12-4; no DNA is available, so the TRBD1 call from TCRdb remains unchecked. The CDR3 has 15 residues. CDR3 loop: CASSPQGGGNTEAFF.